This TCR beta chain was sequenced in a study of CD8+CD57+ T cells in acquired aplastic anemia. Study context: An average of approximately 3.4 ug of DNA was obtained from sorted CD4+ and CD8+ cells.

Trimming removed 10 bases from V and 0 bases from J, with 10 bases in between. There are 12 residues in the CDR3. The germline CDR1 and CDR2 sequences are SEHNR and FQNEAQ (reference sequence). Only patients with CD8+CD57+ cell expansion on flow cytometry were chosen for sequencing. The study sampled blood from patients who had received no therapy. Genomic DNA served as template for TCR beta VDJ and CDR3 profiling. TCRdb reprocessed the reads with MiXCR, giving one entry per CDR3 protein. The profile shows 180,000 or so distinct CDR3 sequences, less than 60% of them singletons. This clonotype was detected only a few times.

The sequence came from a human donor with aplastic anemia. The specimen was sorted CD4+, CD8+, or CD8+CD57+ T cells (not recorded which) from PBMCs. This rearrangement joins TRBV7-9 to TRBJ2-7, with D tentatively TRBD2 (5 bases). The CDR3 sequence: CATTGGSYEQYF. CDR3 bases: TGTGCCACCACCGGAGGCTCCTACGAGCAGTACTTC.